A selection of T cell receptor beta chains follows, all from one sample in a study of cytomegalovirus exposure and HLA in healthy donors. Here immunoSEQ multiplex PCR was the method, and the copy in TCRdb shows in-frame clones only, minus some. Of roughly 120,000 clones in the sample, 75% to 85% were seen once. The specimen sequenced was PBMCs. These TCRs come from a man aged 25-40 years in good health and CMV-seronegative. The CDR3 runs from the conserved cysteine through the conserved F or W. D genes are given only for firm matches. Size is stated for part of the rows, as once, few or many counts, or as a class when the clone is expanded.

clone_size,d_call,j_call,v_call,cdr3_nt,cdr3_aa
few,TRBD2,TRBJ2-7,TRBV7-9,TGTGCCAGCAGCTCCGGGACTAGAAAAGAGCAGTACTTC,CASSSGTRKEQYF
.,TRBD2,TRBJ2-3,TRBV10-2,TGCGGAAGCAGGGACTACAAGATCACAGATACGCAGTATTTT,CGSRDYKITDTQYF
.,.,TRBJ1-2,TRBV7-2,TGTGCCAGCAGAAGACAGGAAGGGCCCTATGGCTACACCTTC,CASRRQEGPYGYTF
once,.,TRBJ1-4,TRBV9,TGTGCCAGCAGCGTAGGTGACAGAACTAATGAAAAACTGTTTTTT,CASSVGDRTNEKLFF
.,TRBD1,TRBJ2-7,TRBV19,TGTGCCAGTAGTCGACAGGGGGGGTACGAGCAGTACTTC,CASSRQGGYEQYF
.,TRBD1,TRBJ2-7,TRBV5-4,TGTGCCAGCAGCCGATTGGGACTGGACAGGGGCTCTTACGAGCAGTACTTC,CASSRLGLDRGSYEQYF
.,.,TRBJ2-1,TRBV29-1,TGCAGCGTTGAAGAAGGGGATGAGCAGTTCTTC,CSVEEGDEQFF
.,.,TRBJ2-1,TRBV6-1,TGTGCCAGCAGTGAAGGTGGCCCATCTTACGATGAGCAGTTCTTC,CASSEGGPSYDEQFF
once,.,TRBJ2-7,TRBV9,TGTGCCAGCAGCGTAGCGGGCGGCCCCCTAGCCGAGCAGTACTTC,CASSVAGGPLAEQYF
.,TRBD2,TRBJ2-7,TRBV11-2,TGTGCCAGCAGGACCACAGGACTAGGCTACGAGCAGTACTTC,CASRTTGLGYEQYF
.,TRBD1,TRBJ1-5,TRBV19,TGTGCCAGTCACATCGGGACAGGGGCCTCTAATCAGCCCCAGCATTTT,CASHIGTGASNQPQHF
.,.,TRBJ2-7,TRBV6-5,TGTGCCAGCAGGACCGGGGAGACCTACGAGCAGTACTTC,CASRTGETYEQYF
few,.,TRBJ2-7,TRBV20-1,TGCAGTGCTGGGGCCCCCTACGAGCAGTACTTC,CSAGAPYEQYF
.,TRBD1,TRBJ2-2,TRBV7-8,TGTGCCAGCAGCTCGCCCGGGACAGCGAACACCGGGGAGCTGTTTTTT,CASSSPGTANTGELFF
.,TRBD1,TRBJ1-2,TRBV30,TGTGCCTGGAGTGGGGACAGGACGAGTAACTATGGCTACACCTTC,CAWSGDRTSNYGYTF
once,TRBD1,TRBJ2-2,TRBV9,TGTGCCAGCAGCGTAGTGGGGGCAGGGGGAGCGACCGGGGAGCTGTTTTTT,CASSVVGAGGATGELFF
.,TRBD2,TRBJ2-7,TRBV5-5,TGTGCCAGCAGCCTAGCGGGGAGGAGCTCCTACGAGCAGTACTTC,CASSLAGRSSYEQYF
.,.,TRBJ2-1,TRBV7-9,TGTGCCAGCAGCTTATCGCCTACTGAGCAGTTCTTC,CASSLSPTEQFF
.,.,TRBJ1-1,TRBV9,TGTGCCAGCAGCCCCCGAGCCAGGGCGGACACTGAAGCTTTCTTT,CASSPRARADTEAFF
.,.,TRBJ2-3,TRBV10-3,TGTGCCATCAGTGAGGGGGGAGGACGCACAGATACGCAGTATTTT,CAISEGGGRTDTQYF
.,TRBD2,TRBJ2-1,TRBV4-3,TGCGCCAGCAGCCCCCAACTAGCGGGAGAGCCCAATGAGCAGTTCTTC,CASSPQLAGEPNEQFF
.,TRBD2,TRBJ2-3,TRBV19,TGTGCCAGTAGTGGACTAGCGGGAACAGATACGCAGTATTTT,CASSGLAGTDTQYF
.,TRBD1,TRBJ1-4,TRBV27,TGCGCCAGCAGTGTTGGGACAGCAACTAATGAAAAACTGTTTTTT,CASSVGTATNEKLFF
few,.,TRBJ2-3,TRBV28,TGTGCCAGCAAGGGCAGGGGCACAGATACGCAGTATTTT,CASKGRGTDTQYF
.,.,TRBJ2-7,TRBV14,TGTGCCAGCAGCCTATCACTCTACGAGCAGTACTTC,CASSLSLYEQYF
.,TRBD1,TRBJ1-5,TRBV30,TGTGCTTGGGGGCAGGGGGCAAATAGCAATCAGCCCCAGCATTTT,CAWGQGANSNQPQHF
.,.,TRBJ2-1,TRBV7-6,TGTGCCAGCAGCTTAGCGGGAGCCCCCAATGAGCAGTTCTTC,CASSLAGAPNEQFF
.,TRBD1,TRBJ2-7,TRBV29-1,TGCAGCGTTGAAGATGGACAGGGCTTTGACGAGCAGTACTTC,CSVEDGQGFDEQYF
.,.,TRBJ2-2,TRBV7-3,TGTGCCAGCAGCCCACTTGGGAACACCGGGGAGCTGTTTTTT,CASSPLGNTGELFF
.,.,TRBJ1-2,TRBV5-1,TGCGCCAGCAGCTTGGACGGGTCTAACTATGGCTACACCTTC,CASSLDGSNYGYTF
.,TRBD2,TRBJ2-3,TRBV4-1,TGCGCCAGCAGCCAAGTCCGACTAGCGGCCACAGATACGCAGTATTTT,CASSQVRLAATDTQYF
.,.,TRBJ1-1,TRBV19,TGTGCCAGTAAGGAGGGTCGGTATACTGAAGCTTTCTTT,CASKEGRYTEAFF
once,.,TRBJ2-1,TRBV7-7,TGTGCTAGCAGCTCGGATTCCGACAGTGAGCAGTTCTTC,CASSSDSDSEQFF
few,TRBD1,TRBJ1-2,TRBV19,TGTGCCAGTAGTATCTCTCGGGACAGAACTAACTATGGCTACACCTTC,CASSISRDRTNYGYTF
.,TRBD2,TRBJ2-1,TRBV19,TGTGCCAGTAGCCGCGCCGTGGGACTAGCGGGAGGCGCGTACAATGAGCAGTTCTTC,CASSRAVGLAGGAYNEQFF
.,.,TRBJ2-3,TRBV7-9,TGTGCCAGCAGCCAACAAACAGATACGCAGTATTTT,CASSQQTDTQYF
once,TRBD2,TRBJ2-7,TRBV5-4,TGTGCCAGCAGCTCGGGACTAGCGACCCTCGGGGAGCAGTACTTC,CASSSGLATLGEQYF
.,.,TRBJ2-3,TRBV7-8,TGTGCCAGCAGCTTAGGGCCAACCTCAGATACGCAGTATTTT,CASSLGPTSDTQYF
.,.,TRBJ2-7,TRBV6-1,TGTGCCAGCAGGGGTCTCAGGACTATCTCCTACGAGCAGTACTTC,CASRGLRTISYEQYF
once,.,TRBJ2-7,TRBV27,TGTGCCAGCTCCCTCGGGGTGCGGCTCTACGAGCAGTACTTC,CASSLGVRLYEQYF
.,.,TRBJ2-1,TRBV19,TGTGCCAGTGGGCCTTCTGAGCAGTTCTTC,CASGPSEQFF
.,.,TRBJ2-3,TRBV9,TGTGCCAGCAGCGTACTAGGGGCAGATACGCAGTATTTT,CASSVLGADTQYF
.,TRBD1,TRBJ2-7,TRBV19,TGTGCCAGTAGAACAAGCCCGGGACAGGGGGTCGACGAGCAGTACTTC,CASRTSPGQGVDEQYF
.,TRBD1,TRBJ1-2,TRBV6-1,TGTGCCAGCAGCGGGACAGGATATGGCTACACCTTC,CASSGTGYGYTF
.,.,TRBJ1-5,TRBV5-1,TGCGCCAGCAGCGAGGACCGAGGGAGTCAGCCCCAGCATTTT,CASSEDRGSQPQHF
.,TRBD1,TRBJ2-5,TRBV7-9,TGTGCCAGCAGCTTAGGAGACAGGGGCAAAGAGACCCAGTACTTC,CASSLGDRGKETQYF
.,.,TRBJ2-3,TRBV7-8,TGTGCCAGCAGCTCCCTTAGCGGATTCACAGATACGCAGTATTTT,CASSSLSGFTDTQYF
.,TRBD1,TRBJ2-7,TRBV28,TGTGCCAGCAGCCTCGCCCGGACAGGCTCCTACGAGCAGTACTTC,CASSLARTGSYEQYF
.,.,TRBJ2-7,TRBV4-3,TGCGCCAGCAGCCAGACTCTAGCGCCCGACCTTTCCTACGAGCAGTACTTC,CASSQTLAPDLSYEQYF
.,.,TRBJ2-7,TRBV7-9,TGTGCCAGCAACCTGGTCGGGGGATACGAGCAGTACTTC,CASNLVGGYEQYF
.,TRBD2,TRBJ2-7,TRBV28,TGTGCCAGCAGTTTCCCTTCGCGGGAGGGGCTTCAGTACTTC,CASSFPSREGLQYF
.,TRBD1,TRBJ2-3,TRBV4-3,TGCGCCAGCAGCCCCCGGACAGGAGGCACAGATACGCAGTATTTT,CASSPRTGGTDTQYF
.,TRBD1,TRBJ2-7,TRBV9,TGTGCCAGCAGCCCGGGACAGGGAACCTACGAGCAGTACTTC,CASSPGQGTYEQYF
.,.,TRBJ2-5,TRBV18,TGTGCCAGCTCACCCCGGGGAGGAGAAGAGACCCAGTACTTC,CASSPRGGEETQYF
few,.,TRBJ1-2,TRBV27,TGTGCCAGCAGTCCCCTAGGGGATGGCTACACCTTC,CASSPLGDGYTF